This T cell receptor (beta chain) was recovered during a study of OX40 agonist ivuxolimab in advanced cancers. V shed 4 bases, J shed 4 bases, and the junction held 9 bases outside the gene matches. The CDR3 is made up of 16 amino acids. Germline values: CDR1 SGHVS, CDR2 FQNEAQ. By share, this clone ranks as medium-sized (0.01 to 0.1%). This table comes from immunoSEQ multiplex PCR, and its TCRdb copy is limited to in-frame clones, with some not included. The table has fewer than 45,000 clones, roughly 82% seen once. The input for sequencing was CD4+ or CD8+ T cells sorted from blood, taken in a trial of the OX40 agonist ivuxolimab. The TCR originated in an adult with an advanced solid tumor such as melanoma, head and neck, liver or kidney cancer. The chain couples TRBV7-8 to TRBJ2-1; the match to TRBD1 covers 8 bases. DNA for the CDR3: TGTGCCAGCAGCTCAAAGAGGACAGGGCCTTACAATGAGCAGTTCTTC. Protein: CASSSKRTGPYNEQFF.